Below are 20 T cell receptor beta chains sequenced from a single sample in a study of blood T cell repertoires in COVID-19. Repertoires were generated with immunoSEQ multiplex PCR, while TCRdb's copy carries only in-frame clones and drops some. The data hold around 37,000 clones, with 90% observed a single time. The sample was peripheral blood. Receptors were obtained from a man in his fifties or sixties with active or convalescent COVID-19.

The chain carries TRBV6-5 and TRBJ1-1; TRBD1 agrees at 9 bases. This CDR3 has 15 amino acids. Trimming removed 2 bases from V and 4 bases from J; junction bases left unmatched: 5. Germline values: CDR1 MNHEY, CDR2 SVGAGI. The CDR3: CASSYTGQGITEAFF. CDR3 in DNA: TGTGCCAGCAGTTACACCGGACAGGGGATCACTGAAGCTTTCTTT.

V gene TRBV2 combines with J gene TRBJ2-5; 7 bases line up with TRBD1. The germline V gene encodes CDR1 SNHLY and CDR2 FYNNEI. Losses at the gene ends were 7 bases for V and 3 bases for J; bases not matched to a gene: 8. This CDR3 region has 14 residues. CDR3 sequence: CASTERTGKETQYF. The CDR3 DNA reads as TGTGCCAGCACCGAGAGGACAGGAAAAGAGACCCAGTACTTC.

This clone was detected once. The chain links TRBV3-1 (or the pseudogene TRBV3-2) to TRBJ1-2, with 9 bases identical to TRBD1. J lost 2 bases, V lost 1 base, and 5 bases had no gene match. The length of the CDR3 is 16 residues. The V gene's germline CDR1 is LGHDT and CDR2 YNNKEL (reference sequence). The CDR3 spells CASSQGGTGSNYGYTF. In nucleotides, the CDR3 is TGTGCCAGCAGCCAAGGAGGGACAGGGAGCAACTATGGCTACACCTTC.

The CDR3 bases are TGTGCCACCAGCAGAGGTGGTGAAGGGGTGGAGACCCAGTACTTC. It encodes CATSRGGEGVETQYF. This chain uses TRBV15 with TRBJ2-5, with D perhaps TRBD1 (5 bases). V lost 1 base and J lost 5, with 14 bases in between. CDR3 length equals 15 residues. Germline loops: CDR1 LNHNV, CDR2 YYDKDF (reference sequence).

The chain links TRBV7-6 to TRBJ1-5, with D perhaps matching TRBD1 (6 bases). CDR3 size: 16 residues. CDR1 SGHVS and CDR2 FNYEAQ come from the germline V gene. The V end lost 1 base, the J end lost 1 base, and 11 bases lay between the germline ends. Here the CDR3 DNA reads TGTGCCAGCAGCTTAGGAAGGGGGGGGAGCAATCAGCCCCAGCATTTT. The encoded protein is CASSLGRGGSNQPQHF.

The chain joins TRBV9 to TRBJ2-1, with TRBD2 matching 7 bases. Trimming at V came to 0 bases and at J to 4 bases, leaving 7 bases not matched to a gene. Germline CDR1 and CDR2: SGDLS and YYNGEE. The CDR3 runs to 16 residues. This chain's CDR3 is CASSVALAPQYNEQFF. CDR3 sequence (DNA): TGTGCCAGCAGCGTAGCACTAGCGCCCCAATACAATGAGCAGTTCTTC.

V gene TRBV20-1 combines with J gene TRBJ2-7; 9 nucleotides match TRBD1. The CDR3 is 14 residues long. V shed 3 bases and J 4 bases; nucleotides not matched to a gene: 7. CDR1 is DFQATT, CDR2 SNEGSKA, per germline (reference sequence). CDR3 amino acids: CSASRQGVGYEQYF. As DNA, the CDR3 is TGCAGTGCTAGTAGACAGGGGGTGGGGTACGAGCAGTACTTC.

In regard to this clone: One junction end disagrees with the germline gene, perhaps due to a read error. The same CDR3 also results from other DNA sequences found in this sample. The chain couples TRBV7-6 to TRBJ2-5; 7 bases align to TRBD2. CDR3 length equals 16 residues. Germline CDR1 SGHVS, CDR2 FNYEAQ. For the CDR3, the DNA is TGTGCCAGCAGCAACAATATGGCTAGCGGTAGAGAGACTCAGTACTTC. Residues: CASSNNMASGRETQYF.

The chain carries TRBV7-2 and TRBJ2-7; tentative D call: TRBD2 (7 bases). Trimming took 6 bases from V and 1 from J, leaving 16 bases between them. Germline V gene lookup returns CDR1 SGHTA and CDR2 FQGNSA. The CDR3 contains 15 residues. CDR3 protein: CASRSRGGRSYEQYF. CDR3 DNA sequence: TGTGCCAGCAGATCAAGGGGGGGACGATCCTACGAGCAGTACTTC.

The rearrangement uses TRBV6-6 and TRBJ2-4, with 9 positions matching TRBD2. With 2 bases clipped from V and 6 bases from J, the junction kept 2 bases outside the gene matches. This CDR3 comprises 14 residues. Germline CDR1 reads MNHNY; CDR2 reads SVGAGI (reference sequence). The CDR3, as DNA: TGTGCCAGCAGTTACAGTAGCGGGAGAAACATTCAGTACTTC. Amino acids: CASSYSSGRNIQYF.

This chain connects TRBV12-3 or TRBV12-4 to TRBJ2-1; D gene unclear. Trimming removed 5 bases at V and 9 bases at J, with 8 bases between. The CDR3 length is 11 residues. CDR3 loop: CASSRGAEQFF. CDR3 sequence (DNA): TGTGCCAGCAGTCGCGGTGCTGAGCAGTTCTTC.

The chain uses TRBV14 and TRBJ2-1, with 7 bases that match TRBD2. The CDR3 has 16 amino acids. The V segment lost 2 bases and the J segment 8 bases; nucleotides outside the gene matches: 12. Germline lookup yields CDR1 SGHDN and CDR2 FVKESK. The CDR3 loop reads CASSQIRRAGLHEQFF. CDR3 bases: TGTGCCAGCAGCCAAATACGAAGAGCGGGATTGCATGAGCAGTTCTTC.

The chain is built from TRBV10-3 and TRBJ1-6; 8 bases are a match to TRBD1. From germline, CDR1 is ENHRY and CDR2 SYGVKD. There are 13 residues in the CDR3. The V gene end was trimmed by 6 bases and the J gene end by 7 bases; junction bases not matched to a gene: 2. The CDR3 DNA is TGTGCCATCAGAACAGGGGGAAATTCACCCCTCCACTTT. Protein product: CAIRTGGNSPLHF.

The rearrangement joins TRBV5-4 to TRBJ2-6; a possible D gene is TRBD1 (6 bases). V gave up 5 bases and J gave up 2 bases, with 14 bases separating them. The CDR3 has 16 residues. CDR1 and CDR2 from the germline V gene are SGHNT and YYREEE (reference sequence). CDR3 nucleotide sequence: TGTGCCAGCAGGTTCGGTGGGGGCGCTGGGGCCAACGTCCTGACTTTC. This translates into CASRFGGGAGANVLTF.

In DNA form, the CDR3 reads TGTGCCAGCACTATAACAGGGGCGGGGAGAGAGACCCAGTACTTC. Residues: CASTITGAGRETQYF. The chain carries TRBV6-5 and TRBJ2-5, with D tentatively TRBD1 (7 bases). The germline V gene has CDR1 MNHEY and CDR2 SVGAGI. The V end lost 7 bases, the J end lost 4 bases, and 19 bases lay between the germline ends. The CDR3 sequence is 15 residues long.

The CDR3: CASSLFSDEQYF. The CDR3 DNA sequence: TGTGCCAGCAGCTTATTCTCGGACGAGCAGTACTTC. This sequence joins TRBV5-6 and TRBJ2-7; D uncertain. Deletions cut 2 bases from V and 5 bases from J, with 8 bases between. Germline lookup yields CDR1 SGHDT and CDR2 YYEEEE. The CDR3 is made up of 12 amino acids.

V usage is TRBV5-1 and J usage is TRBJ2-5; 10 nucleotides line up with TRBD1. The germline CDR1 and CDR2 sequences are SGHRS and YFSETQ. The CDR3 contains 15 residues. V was clipped by 0 bases and J by 5 bases; unmatched bases: 4. The CDR3 DNA is TGCGCCAGCAGCTTGGGACAGGGGGCATTGGAGACCCAGTACTTC. Translation gives CASSLGQGALETQYF.

The rearrangement uses TRBV6-5 and TRBJ1-4; tentatively, D is TRBD1 (5 bases). Trimming took off 10 bases at V and 7 bases at J, with 16 bases between the two ends. This CDR3 spans 13 amino acids. Germline CDR1 MNHEY, CDR2 SVGAGI. The CDR3 sequence is CATSRVVGEKLFF. The CDR3 coding sequence is TGTGCCACCAGCAGGGTAGTAGGTGAAAAACTGTTTTTT.

The rearrangement uses TRBV18 and TRBJ2-2, with D maybe TRBD2 (5 bases). CDR1 and CDR2 from the germline V gene are KGHSH and LQKENI. The CDR3 is 15 amino acids. The V gene lost 2 bases and the J gene lost 2 bases, with 9 bases spanning the gap. CDR3 protein: CASSPIAPNTGELFF. In DNA, the CDR3 is TGTGCCAGCTCACCAATAGCGCCCAACACCGGGGAGCTGTTTTTT.

This chain joins TRBV30 and TRBJ2-1, with D hard to call. The CDR3 runs to 11 residues. V was shortened by 1 base and J by 6 bases, with 4 bases between the two germline ends. Per the germline V gene, CDR1 is GTSNPN and CDR2 is SVGIG (reference sequence). CDR3 sequence: CAWSGGNEQFF. The CDR3 DNA sequence: TGTGCCTGGAGTGGCGGCAATGAGCAGTTCTTC. The full variable domain, in which reference TRBV30 and TRBJ2-1 provide the parts outside the CDR3, is SQTIHQWPATLVQPVGSPLSLECTVEGTSNPNLYWYRQAAGRGLQLLFYSVGIGQISSEVPQNLSASRPQDRQFILSSKKLLLSDSGFYLCAWSGGNEQFFGPGTRLTVL.